The 27 T cell receptor beta chains below were found in one sample sequenced in a study of T cells in Graves' hyperthyroidism and ophthalmopathy. RNA transcripts yielded amplified TCR beta CDR3 regions. Carried out on the TCR CDR3, a first-round RT-PCR used the HTBI primer set. TCRdb passed the multiplex PCR reads through MiXCR, listing each CDR3 protein once. Here the sample spans 550,000 to 600,000 distinct CDR3 sequences, approximately 15% being singletons. Material: blood. Receptors originate from a woman between 18 and 29 years old with Graves' hyperthyroidism.

CDR3 amino acids: CASSLAGASGNTIYF. For the CDR3, the DNA is TGCGCCAGCAGCTTGGCGGGAGCCTCTGGAAACACCATATATTTT. The chain recombines TRBV5-1 with TRBJ1-3; D not certain. From germline, CDR1 is SGHRS and CDR2 YFSETQ. The CDR3 is 15 amino acids. Trimming cost V 0 bases and J 0 bases, with 7 bases left between them. The full variable domain, its missing parts supplied by reference TRBV5-1 and TRBJ1-3, is KAGVTQTPRYLIKTRGQQVTLSCSPISGHRSVSWYQQTPGQGLQFLFEYFSETQRNKGNFPGRFSGRQFSNSRSEMNVSTLELGDSALYLCASSLAGASGNTIYFGEGSWLTVV.

This clonotype was detected many times. The V and J genes are TRBV9 and TRBJ2-5; 8 bases map to TRBD1. This CDR3 is 16 amino acids long. Germline-derived CDR1 and CDR2 are SGDLS and YYNGEE. V gave up 4 bases and J gave up 6 bases; unmatched junction bases: 14. The CDR3 region has the DNA TGTGCCAGCAGCCACAGGGGGGCCGTGGACACCAAGACCCAGTACTTC. Translating it yields CASSHRGAVDTKTQYF.

The chain uses TRBV3-1 and TRBJ2-1, with TRBD2 identical over 8 bases. The CDR3 covers 17 residues. CDR1 LGHDT and CDR2 YNNKEL come from the germline V gene (reference sequence). J lost 4 bases, V lost 1 base, and 9 bases had no gene match. The DNA for the CDR3 is TGTGCCAGCAGCCAAGGTAGCGGGACGTCTAGGTACAATGAGCAGTTCTTC. It yields the protein CASSQGSGTSRYNEQFF.

This clonotype was picked up a small number of times. The chain recombines TRBV7-6 with TRBJ1-1; 8 bases align to TRBD1. Unmatched junction bases numbered 12, after V lost 3 bases and J lost 3 bases. Germline CDR1 and CDR2: SGHVS and FNYEAQ. The CDR3 consists of 17 residues. The CDR3 spells CASSLAAGQGWYTEAFF. The CDR3 DNA follows: TGTGCCAGCAGCTTGGCCGCAGGACAGGGTTGGTACACTGAAGCTTTCTTT.

The sample holds a few counts of this clonotype. This CDR3 is missing its conserved last phenylalanine or tryptophan, likely due to a read error. This chain links TRBV9 with TRBJ1-1, with 9 bases lining up with TRBD1. CDR1 and CDR2 (germline): SGDLS, YYNGEE. This CDR3 spans 14 amino acids. With V trimmed by 0 bases and J by 6 bases, 3 bases remained unmatched. The CDR3 is CASSVAGQGAEAFL. The CDR3 bases are TGTGCCAGCAGCGTAGCGGGACAGGGTGCTGAAGCTTTCCTT.

This clonotype was seen repeatedly, ten times or more. The chain has TRBV2 and TRBJ1-5, with TRBD1 identical over 8 bases. The CDR3 contains 14 residues. CDR1 and CDR2 (germline): SNHLY, FYNNEI. V dropped 5 bases and J dropped 4; count of bases not matched to a gene: 4. DNA of the CDR3: TGTGCCAGCAGTCGGACAGGGCTAAATCAGCCCCAGCATTTT. As protein: CASSRTGLNQPQHF. Drawing the rest from reference TRBV2 and TRBJ1-5, the complete variable domain is EPEVTQTPSHQVTQMGQEVILRCVPISNHLYFYWYRQILGQKVEFLVSFYNNEISEKSEIFDDQFSVERPDGSNFTLKIRSTKLEDSAMYFCASSRTGLNQPQHFGDGTRLSIL.

This clonotype was found many times. The rearrangement joins TRBV12-3 or TRBV12-4 to TRBJ1-5; D is uncertain. V dropped 11 bases and J dropped 4 bases, with 21 bases sitting between them. This CDR3 contains 15 residues. The DNA of the CDR3 is TGTGCCTGCTCCCCGATGACAAGCGTAAATCAGCCCCAGCATTTT. This translates into CACSPMTSVNQPQHF.

In its sample, this clonotype was seen once. The chain employs TRBV20-1 and TRBJ2-3, with 11 bases matching TRBD2. V gave up 6 bases and J gave up 5 bases; unmatched junction bases: 7. The CDR3 sequence is 14 residues long. From germline, CDR1 is DFQATT and CDR2 SNEGSKA (reference sequence). CDR3 in DNA: TGCAGTGCAAAACCCGGACTAGCGGGAGATACGCAGTATTTT. Protein product: CSAKPGLAGDTQYF.

This clonotype was counted many times. CDR3 amino acids: CASSPPENIQYF. DNA for the CDR3: TGTGCCAGCAGTCCCCCAGAAAACATTCAGTACTTC. The chain combines TRBV28 with TRBJ2-4; D ambiguous. This CDR3 has 12 residues. CDR1 and CDR2 (germline): MDHEN, SYDVKM. Trimming removed 5 bases at V and 5 bases at J, with 7 bases between. Together with reference TRBV28 and TRBJ2-4, the CDR3 gives the full variable domain: DVKVTQSSRYLVKRTGEKVFLECVQDMDHENMFWYRQDPGLGLRLIYFSYDVKMKEKGDIPEGYSVSREKKERFSLILESASTNQTSMYLCASSPPENIQYFGAGTRLSVL.

As DNA, the CDR3 is TGTGCCAGCAGCTCCCCCGGCCCCAATGAAGCTTTCTTT. Protein sequence: CASSSPGPNEAFF. This chain links TRBV5-6 with TRBJ1-1, with no clear D. V was shortened by 3 bases and J by 7 bases, with 13 bases between the two germline ends. The CDR3 runs 13 residues. Germline CDR1 is SGHDT and CDR2 is YYEEEE.

With regard to this clonotype: A read error may be the cause here, since a much bigger clone is one base away. V usage is TRBV9 and J usage is TRBJ2-7; either TRBD1 or TRBD2 may fit D (6 bases each). Trimming stripped 0 bases from V and 3 bases from J, with 19 bases between. Germline V CDR1 and CDR2: SGDLS, YYNGEE. This CDR3 contains 17 residues. The CDR3 sequence is CASSVAGDRLTSYEQYF. For the CDR3, the DNA is TGTGCCAGCAGCGTAGCGGGAGACAGGCTAACGAGCTACGAGCAGTACTTC.

This clonotype was picked up many times. CDR3 amino acids: CASGRTSYEQYF. In DNA form, the CDR3 reads TGTGCCAGCGGAAGGACTAGCTACGAGCAGTACTTC. The chain combines TRBV27 with TRBJ2-7; 7 bases match TRBD2. Germline-derived CDR1 and CDR2 are MNHEY and SMNVEV (reference sequence). The V segment lost 8 bases and the J segment 3 bases; nucleotides outside the gene matches: 4. CDR3 length: 12 residues.

This sequence joins TRBV6-2 or TRBV6-3 and TRBJ2-6, with D unclear. Germline values: CDR1 MNHEY, CDR2 SVGEGT. This CDR3 region has 14 residues. Deletions cut 10 bases from V and 4 bases from J, with 14 bases between. The CDR3 DNA sequence: TGTGCCACCTCCCAGCTTCCCGGGGCCAACGTCCTGACTTTC. It is translated as CATSQLPGANVLTF.

In this sample, this clonotype turned up a few times. The CDR3 DNA reads as TGTGCCAGCAGCCATAGACTAGCGGGGGCTTCCGTAAACGAGCAGTACTTC. This codes for CASSHRLAGASVNEQYF. This rearrangement joins TRBV14 to TRBJ2-7; 12 nucleotides line up with TRBD2. CDR1 is SGHDN and CDR2 is FVKESK in the germline V gene. This CDR3 is 17 amino acids long. V lost 3 bases to trimming and J lost 5 bases; unmatched junction nucleotides: 11.

V is TRBV20-1 and J is TRBJ2-7; TRBD2 matches 7 bases. This CDR3 is 14 amino acids long. Germline assignment: CDR1 DFQATT and CDR2 SNEGSKA (reference sequence). V was pared by 0 bases and J by 2 bases, with 4 bases of the junction left unmatched. DNA for the CDR3: TGCAGTGCTAGAGAGCGGGGGTTTACCTACGAGCAGTACTTC. Its protein is CSARERGFTYEQYF.

This clonotype was observed at least ten times. This chain connects TRBV2 to TRBJ2-5; D is undetermined. Germline V gene lookup returns CDR1 SNHLY and CDR2 FYNNEI. The CDR3 extends over 13 amino acids. Deletions cut 2 bases from V and 5 bases from J, with 9 bases between. The CDR3 is CASSEMDYETQYF. CDR3 DNA sequence: TGTGCCAGCAGTGAAATGGATTACGAGACCCAGTACTTC.

This rearrangement joins TRBV6-1 to TRBJ2-7; 9 bases match TRBD2. The CDR3 consists of 15 residues. Germline V gives CDR1 MNHNS, CDR2 SASEGT. The junction had 8 bases not matched to a gene; V was cut back by 6 bases and J by 2 bases. This CDR3 reads CASRNLAGVAYEQYF. CDR3 bases: TGTGCCAGCAGGAATTTAGCGGGAGTTGCCTACGAGCAGTACTTC.

This clonotype showed up just a few times. The chain uses TRBV7-9 and TRBJ1-1; D call uncertain. Germline V lookup: CDR1 SEHNR, CDR2 FQNEAQ (reference sequence). The V gene lost 0 bases and the J gene lost 5 bases, with 10 bases spanning the gap. CDR3 length: 14 residues. The CDR3 DNA follows: TGTGCCAGCAGCTTAGCCGCTACAGTGACTGAAGCTTTCTTT. Its protein product is CASSLAATVTEAFF.

As to this clonotype: A much larger clone is a single base away; this may be a read error. This sequence joins TRBV12-3 or TRBV12-4 and TRBJ2-3; D tentatively reads TRBD1 or TRBD2 (5 bases each). This CDR3 spans 19 amino acids. The ends were cut back, 8 bases at V and 3 bases at J, with 30 bases in the middle. CDR3 loop: CASFPPYSGPPYGTDTQYF. CDR3 in DNA: TGTGCCAGCTTCCCTCCGTACTCGGGGCCCCCCTATGGGACAGATACGCAGTATTTT.

The sample holds many counts of this clonotype. The chain recombines TRBV12-3 or TRBV12-4 with TRBJ2-5; D may be TRBD2 (5 bases). This CDR3 comprises 15 residues. The V end lost 5 bases, the J end lost 1 base, and 14 bases lay between the germline ends. Here the CDR3 DNA reads TGTGCCAGCAGTAAAAGCGGTACCTTCCAAGAGACCCAGTACTTC. Amino acids: CASSKSGTFQETQYF.

This clonotype appeared a few times. The CDR3 spells CASSLRWPDRQYSNQPQHF. Written as DNA, the CDR3 is TGTGCCAGCAGCCTAAGGTGGCCGGACAGACAATATAGCAATCAGCCCCAGCATTTT. The chain couples TRBV12-3 or TRBV12-4 to TRBJ1-5; D might be TRBD1 (6 bases). The CDR3 covers 19 residues. Trimming pared 6 bases from V and 0 bases from J, leaving 24 bases between.

CDR3 sequence: CSVEDSTTDLNTEAFF. CDR3 nucleotides: TGCAGCGTTGAAGATTCTACGACAGACCTGAACACTGAAGCTTTCTTT. The gene calls are TRBV29-1 and TRBJ1-1, with D possibly being TRBD1 (5 bases). Deletions cut 0 bases from V and 0 bases from J, with 14 bases between. Germline assignment: CDR1 SQVTM and CDR2 ANQGSEA. The length of the CDR3 is 16 residues.

Details on this clonotype: Germline and junction disagree at one end, which may indicate a read error. The V gene is TRBV28, the J gene TRBJ2-7, with TRBD2 identical over 8 bases. Per germline, CDR1 MDHEN and CDR2 SYDVKM. The CDR3 is 18 residues long. CDR3 DNA: TGTGCCAGCGGTTTAACATTTGTGGCTAGCGGGTGGATCGGCGAGCAGTACTTC. It is translated as CASGLTFVASGWIGEQYF.

The chain links TRBV29-1 to TRBJ2-5; TRBD1 or TRBD2 may be the D gene (7 bases each). The CDR3 length is 13 residues. V was pared by 7 bases and J by 1 base, with 13 bases between. Germline CDR1 SQVTM, CDR2 ANQGSEA. The CDR3 protein is CSGGGQIQETQYF. The CDR3 DNA is TGCAGCGGCGGGGGACAGATCCAAGAGACCCAGTACTTC.

This clonotype was recorded many times. The chain carries TRBV11-2 and TRBJ1-1; no definite D call. CDR1 is SGHAT and CDR2 is FQNNGV in the germline V gene. V was clipped by 5 bases and J by 1 base, with 11 bases between them. The CDR3 runs 14 residues. CDR3 nucleotide sequence: TGTGCCAGCAGCCCCGGGCTGGGGAACACTGAAGCTTTCTTT. This codes for CASSPGLGNTEAFF.

This clonotype was recorded at least ten times. The CDR3 bases are TGTGCCAGCAGTCCTAGCGGGAGTAAGGGGTACAATGAGCAGTTCTTC. Its translation: CASSPSGSKGYNEQFF. The rearrangement uses TRBV28 and TRBJ2-1, with 10 bases lining up with TRBD2. The CDR3 loop spans 16 amino acids. The junction had 8 bases not matched to a gene; V was cut back by 5 bases and J by 4 bases. Germline V gene lookup returns CDR1 MDHEN and CDR2 SYDVKM.

This clonotype was recorded many times. This chain connects TRBV3-1 to TRBJ2-3, with 15 bases identical to TRBD2. CDR3 length equals 16 residues. Unmatched junction bases numbered 3, after V lost 4 bases and J lost 4 bases. Germline CDR1 reads LGHDT; CDR2 reads YNNKEL (reference sequence). CDR3 coding DNA: TGTGCCAGCAGCCCAAGGACTAGCGGGAGGGCAGATACGCAGTATTTT. This sequence encodes CASSPRTSGRADTQYF.